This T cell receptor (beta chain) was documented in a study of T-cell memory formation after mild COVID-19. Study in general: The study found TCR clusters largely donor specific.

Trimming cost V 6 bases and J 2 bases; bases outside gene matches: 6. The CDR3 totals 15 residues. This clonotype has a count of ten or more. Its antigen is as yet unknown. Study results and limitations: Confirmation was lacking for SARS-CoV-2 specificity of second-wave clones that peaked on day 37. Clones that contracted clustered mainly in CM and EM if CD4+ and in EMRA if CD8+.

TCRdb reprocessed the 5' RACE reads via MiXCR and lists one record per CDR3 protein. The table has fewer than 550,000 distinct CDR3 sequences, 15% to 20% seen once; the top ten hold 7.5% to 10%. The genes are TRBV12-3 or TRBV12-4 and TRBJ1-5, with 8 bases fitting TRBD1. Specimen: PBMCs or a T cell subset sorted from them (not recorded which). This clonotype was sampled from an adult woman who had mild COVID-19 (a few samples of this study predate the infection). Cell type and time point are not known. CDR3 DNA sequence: TGTGCCAGCAGGGCCCAGGGGGCAGGCAATCAGCCCCAGCATTTT. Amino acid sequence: CASRAQGAGNQPQHF.